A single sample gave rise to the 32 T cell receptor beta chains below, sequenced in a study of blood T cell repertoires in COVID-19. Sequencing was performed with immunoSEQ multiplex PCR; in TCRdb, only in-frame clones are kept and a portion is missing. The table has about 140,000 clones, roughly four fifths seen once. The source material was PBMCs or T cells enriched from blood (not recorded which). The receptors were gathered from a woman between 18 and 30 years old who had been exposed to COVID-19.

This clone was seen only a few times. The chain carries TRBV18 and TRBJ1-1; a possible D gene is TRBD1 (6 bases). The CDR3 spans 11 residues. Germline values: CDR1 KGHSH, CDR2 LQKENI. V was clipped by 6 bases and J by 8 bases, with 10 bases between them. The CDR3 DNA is TGTGCCAGCTCGGGGGCAACGGAAGCTTTCTTT. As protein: CASSGATEAFF.

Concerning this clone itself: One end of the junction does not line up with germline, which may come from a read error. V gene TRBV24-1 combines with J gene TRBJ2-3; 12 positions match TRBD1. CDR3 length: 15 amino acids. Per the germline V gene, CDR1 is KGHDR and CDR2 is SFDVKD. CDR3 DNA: TGTGCCTCCAGACCGGGACAGGGGGCAGGGGATACGCAGTATTTT. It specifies CASRPGQGAGDTQYF.

CDR3 nucleotide sequence: TGTGCCAGCAGAAAGGTACCGGGACAGGGGGCCACTGAAGCTTTCTTT. It encodes CASRKVPGQGATEAFF. The chain links TRBV7-8 to TRBJ1-1; 12 positions match TRBD1. CDR1 is SGHVS, CDR2 FQNEAQ, per germline. J lost 4 bases, V lost 6 bases, and 9 bases had no gene match. The CDR3 is 16 residues long.

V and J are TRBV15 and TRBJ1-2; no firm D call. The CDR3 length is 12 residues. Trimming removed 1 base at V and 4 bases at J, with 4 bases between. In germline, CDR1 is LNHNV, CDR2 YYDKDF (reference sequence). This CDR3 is CATSRGAYGYTF. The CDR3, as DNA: TGTGCCACCAGCAGAGGGGCCTATGGCTACACCTTC.

In DNA, the CDR3 is TGTGCCAGTAGTCCGAACAGGGTTATGGTCTCCTACAATGAGCAGTTCTTC. Its translation: CASSPNRVMVSYNEQFF. The chain joins TRBV19 to TRBJ2-1, with D possibly matching TRBD1 (6 bases). V shed 5 bases and J shed 0 bases, with 17 bases lying between them. Germline values: CDR1 LNHDA, CDR2 SQIVND (reference sequence). CDR3 length equals 17 residues.

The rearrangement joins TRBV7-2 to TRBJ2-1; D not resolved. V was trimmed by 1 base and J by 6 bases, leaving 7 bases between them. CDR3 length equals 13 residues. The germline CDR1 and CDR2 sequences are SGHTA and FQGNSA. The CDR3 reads CASSLDTVNEQFF. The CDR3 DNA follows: TGTGCCAGCAGCTTAGATACGGTCAATGAGCAGTTCTTC.

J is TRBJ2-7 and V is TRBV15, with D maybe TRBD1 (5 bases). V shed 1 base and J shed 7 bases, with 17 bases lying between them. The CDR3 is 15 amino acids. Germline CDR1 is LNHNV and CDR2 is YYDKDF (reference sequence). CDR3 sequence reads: CATSRVTAGPREQYF. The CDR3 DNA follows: TGTGCCACCAGCAGAGTAACGGCAGGGCCGAGGGAGCAGTACTTC.

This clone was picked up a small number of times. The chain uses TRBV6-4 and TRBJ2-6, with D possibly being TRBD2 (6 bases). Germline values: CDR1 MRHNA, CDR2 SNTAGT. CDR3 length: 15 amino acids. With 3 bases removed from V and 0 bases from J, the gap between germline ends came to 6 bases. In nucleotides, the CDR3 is TGTGCCAGCAGTGAGGGAGGCTCTGGGGCCAACGTCCTGACTTTC. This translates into CASSEGGSGANVLTF.

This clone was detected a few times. CDR3 region: CASSKKERETYEQYF. CDR3 bases: TGTGCCAGCAGCAAAAAGGAGCGGGAGACCTACGAGCAGTACTTC. The chain combines TRBV21-1 with TRBJ2-7; the DNA was not compared with TRBD2, the D call given in the table. TRBV21-1 is an annotated pseudogene. This CDR3 has 15 residues.

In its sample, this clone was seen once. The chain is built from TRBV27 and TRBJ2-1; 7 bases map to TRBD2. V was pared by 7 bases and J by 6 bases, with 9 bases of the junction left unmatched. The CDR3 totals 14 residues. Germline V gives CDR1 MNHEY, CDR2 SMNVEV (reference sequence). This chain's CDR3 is CASMAGRFVNEQFF. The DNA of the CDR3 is TGTGCCAGCATGGCCGGGAGGTTCGTCAATGAGCAGTTCTTC.

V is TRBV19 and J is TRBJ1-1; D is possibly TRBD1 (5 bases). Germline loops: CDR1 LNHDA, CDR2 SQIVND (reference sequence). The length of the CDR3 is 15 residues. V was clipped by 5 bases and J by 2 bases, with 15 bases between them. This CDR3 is CASSPWGRPNTEAFF. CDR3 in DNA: TGTGCCAGTAGTCCATGGGGCAGGCCTAACACTGAAGCTTTCTTT.

The CDR3 DNA reads TGTGCCATCTCGCGGGAGTCCCAAGATACGCAGTATTTT. Protein sequence: CAISRESQDTQYF. The genes are TRBV10-3 and TRBJ2-3; 7 nucleotides align to TRBD2. The V segment lost 8 bases and the J segment 5 bases; nucleotides outside the gene matches: 7. CDR1 ENHRY and CDR2 SYGVKD come from the germline V gene. The CDR3 covers 13 residues.

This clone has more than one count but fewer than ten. CDR3 DNA: TGTGCCAGCAACAGGGGGGCACAGGGGGGCCGAGCTTTCTTT. Translation gives CASNRGAQGGRAFF. This chain links TRBV7-2 with TRBJ1-1; 8 bases are shared with TRBD1. V dropped 7 bases and J dropped 10; count of bases not matched to a gene: 14. Germline V gene lookup returns CDR1 SGHTA and CDR2 FQGNSA. The CDR3 consists of 14 residues.

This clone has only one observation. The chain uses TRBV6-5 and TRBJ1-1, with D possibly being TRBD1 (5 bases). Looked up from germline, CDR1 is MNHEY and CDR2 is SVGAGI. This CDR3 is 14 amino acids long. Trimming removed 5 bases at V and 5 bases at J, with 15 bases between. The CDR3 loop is CASSKMRGGTEAFF. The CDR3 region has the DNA TGTGCCAGCAGTAAGATGAGGGGAGGGACTGAAGCTTTCTTT.

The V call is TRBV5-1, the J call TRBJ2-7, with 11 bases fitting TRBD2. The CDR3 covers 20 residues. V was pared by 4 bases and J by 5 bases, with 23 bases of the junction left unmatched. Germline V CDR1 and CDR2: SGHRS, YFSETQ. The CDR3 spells CASSARPITSGRVISHEQYF. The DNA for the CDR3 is TGCGCCAGCAGCGCCAGGCCGATTACTAGCGGGAGAGTAATTTCCCACGAGCAGTACTTC.

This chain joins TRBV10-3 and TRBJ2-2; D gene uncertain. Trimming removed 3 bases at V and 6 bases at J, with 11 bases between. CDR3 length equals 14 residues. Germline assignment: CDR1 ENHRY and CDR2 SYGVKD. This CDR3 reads CAISEDSWSGELFF. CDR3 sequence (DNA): TGTGCCATCAGTGAAGACTCCTGGTCCGGGGAGCTGTTTTTT.

The CDR3 DNA sequence: TGCGCCAGCAGCCAACCCTGGACTAGCTACGAGCAGTACTTC. The encoded protein is CASSQPWTSYEQYF. The rearrangement links TRBV4-1 to TRBJ2-7, with 7 bases that match TRBD2. The CDR3 length is 14 residues. Per the germline V gene, CDR1 is MGHRA and CDR2 is YSYEKL. V lost 2 bases, J lost 3 bases, and 4 bases stayed unmatched.

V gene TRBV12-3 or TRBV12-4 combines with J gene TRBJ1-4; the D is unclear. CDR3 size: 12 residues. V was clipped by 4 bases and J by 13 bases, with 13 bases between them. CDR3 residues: CASSSGWGGLFF. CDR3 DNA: TGTGCCAGCAGTTCCGGGTGGGGAGGACTGTTTTTT.

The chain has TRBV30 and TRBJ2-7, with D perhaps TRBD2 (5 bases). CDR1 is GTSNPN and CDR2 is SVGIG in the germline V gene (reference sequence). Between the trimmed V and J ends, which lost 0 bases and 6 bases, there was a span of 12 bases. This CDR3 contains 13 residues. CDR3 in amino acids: CAWSVGPGSEQYF. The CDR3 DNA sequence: TGTGCCTGGAGTGTTGGCCCGGGGAGCGAGCAGTACTTC.

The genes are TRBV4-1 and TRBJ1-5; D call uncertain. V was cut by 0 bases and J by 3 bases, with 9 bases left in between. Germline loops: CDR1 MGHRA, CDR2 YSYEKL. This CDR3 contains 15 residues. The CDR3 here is CASSQENRLNQPQHF. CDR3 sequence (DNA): TGCGCCAGCAGCCAAGAGAATAGACTCAATCAGCCCCAGCATTTT.

For the CDR3, the DNA is TGTGCCAGCAGCCAAGCTATCGCGGTTTCCTACGAGCAGTACTTC. This codes for CASSQAIAVSYEQYF. The chain recombines TRBV3-1 (or the pseudogene TRBV3-2) with TRBJ2-7; no firm D call. The CDR3 totals 15 residues. V shed 1 base and J shed 1 base, with 11 bases lying between them. Germline CDR1 LGHDT, CDR2 YNNKEL (reference sequence).

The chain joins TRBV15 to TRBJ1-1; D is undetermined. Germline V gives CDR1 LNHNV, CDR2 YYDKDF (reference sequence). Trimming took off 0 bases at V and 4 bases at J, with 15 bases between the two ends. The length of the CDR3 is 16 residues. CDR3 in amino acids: CATSRDYTGKVTEAFF. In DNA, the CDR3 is TGTGCCACCAGCAGAGATTATACGGGGAAGGTCACTGAAGCTTTCTTT.

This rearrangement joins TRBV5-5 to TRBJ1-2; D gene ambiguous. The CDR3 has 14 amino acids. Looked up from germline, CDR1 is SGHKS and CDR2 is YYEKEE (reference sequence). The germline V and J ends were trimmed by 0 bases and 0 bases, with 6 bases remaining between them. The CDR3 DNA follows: TGTGCCAGCAGCTTGGCCCCAGCTAACTATGGCTACACCTTC. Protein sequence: CASSLAPANYGYTF.

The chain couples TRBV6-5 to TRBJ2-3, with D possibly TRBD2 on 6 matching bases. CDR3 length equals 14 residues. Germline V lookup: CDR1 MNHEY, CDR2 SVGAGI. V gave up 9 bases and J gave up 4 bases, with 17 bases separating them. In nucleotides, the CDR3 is TGTGCCAGTTTGGTGGGGAGGCGGTCAGATACGCAGTATTTT. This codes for CASLVGRRSDTQYF.

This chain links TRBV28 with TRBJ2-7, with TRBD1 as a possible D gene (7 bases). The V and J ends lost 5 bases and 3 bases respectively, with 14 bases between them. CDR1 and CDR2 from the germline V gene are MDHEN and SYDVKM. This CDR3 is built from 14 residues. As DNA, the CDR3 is TGTGCCAGCAGTCGGCAGGGGGGCGTCTACGAGCAGTACTTC. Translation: CASSRQGGVYEQYF.

The CDR3 here is CASSPGQTSNQPQHF. Here the CDR3 DNA reads TGTGCCAGCTCACCAGGGCAGACTAGCAATCAGCCCCAGCATTTT. The chain recombines TRBV18 with TRBJ1-5; D unresolved. The germline V gene has CDR1 KGHSH and CDR2 LQKENI. Trimming cost V 2 bases and J 0 bases, with 8 bases left between them. This CDR3 spans 15 amino acids.

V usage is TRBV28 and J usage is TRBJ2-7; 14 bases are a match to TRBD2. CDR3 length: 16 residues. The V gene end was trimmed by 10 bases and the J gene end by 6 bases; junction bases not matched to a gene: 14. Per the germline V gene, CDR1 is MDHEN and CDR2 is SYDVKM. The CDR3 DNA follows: TGTGCCACTCTGAGTGGGACTAGCGGGAGTGGGGGCGAGCAGTACTTC. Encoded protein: CATLSGTSGSGGEQYF.

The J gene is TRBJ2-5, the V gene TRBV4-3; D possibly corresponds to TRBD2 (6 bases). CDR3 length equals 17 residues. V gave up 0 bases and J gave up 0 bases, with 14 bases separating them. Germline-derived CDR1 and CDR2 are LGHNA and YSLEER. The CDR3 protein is CASSQEFGDSYQETQYF. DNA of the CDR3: TGCGCCAGCAGCCAAGAATTCGGGGACTCCTACCAAGAGACCCAGTACTTC.

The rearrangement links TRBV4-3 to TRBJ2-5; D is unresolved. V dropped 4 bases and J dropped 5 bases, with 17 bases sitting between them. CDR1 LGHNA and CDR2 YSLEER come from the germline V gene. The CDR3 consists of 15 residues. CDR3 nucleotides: TGCGCCAGCAGCCCTCAAAGTCTCAAGCACGAGACCCAGTACTTC. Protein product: CASSPQSLKHETQYF.

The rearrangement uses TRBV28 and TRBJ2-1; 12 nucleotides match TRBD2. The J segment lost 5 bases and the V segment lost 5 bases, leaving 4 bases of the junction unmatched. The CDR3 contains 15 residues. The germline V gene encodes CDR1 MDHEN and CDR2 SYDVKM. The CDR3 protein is CASSPGLAGNNEQFF. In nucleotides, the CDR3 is TGTGCCAGCAGTCCGGGACTAGCGGGTAACAATGAGCAGTTCTTC.

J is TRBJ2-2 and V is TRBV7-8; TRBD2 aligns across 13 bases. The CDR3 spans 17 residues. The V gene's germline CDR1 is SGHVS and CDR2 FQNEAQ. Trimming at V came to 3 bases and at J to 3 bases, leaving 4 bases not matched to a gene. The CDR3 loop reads CASSFGLAGDYTGELFF. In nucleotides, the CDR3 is TGTGCCAGCAGCTTCGGACTAGCGGGAGACTACACCGGGGAGCTGTTTTTT.

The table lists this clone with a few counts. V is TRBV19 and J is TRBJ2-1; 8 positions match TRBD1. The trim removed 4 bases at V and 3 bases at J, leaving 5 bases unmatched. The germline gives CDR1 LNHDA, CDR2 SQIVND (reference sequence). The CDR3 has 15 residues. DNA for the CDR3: TGTGCCAGTAGTACAGGACAGGGCCGCTACAATGAGCAGTTCTTC. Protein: CASSTGQGRYNEQFF.